The sequence of this T cell receptor beta chain was determined in a study of cytomegalovirus exposure and HLA in healthy donors. Points from the study as a whole: Investigators reported fewer than 200 TCR beta chains as tied to cytomegalovirus.

V dropped 7 bases and J dropped 3 bases, with 18 bases sitting between them. This CDR3 is 15 amino acids long. Germline V gene data show CDR1 as MDHEN and CDR2 as SYDVKM. The study ran its PCR with 60 Vbeta and 13 Jbeta primers. TCRdb keeps only in-frame clones here, not all; method: immunoSEQ multiplex PCR. The sample records around 150,000 clones, roughly three quarters being singletons. Comment on this clone: Its target is unknown.

The TCR sequence derives from a human donor in good health. The rearrangement uses TRBV28 and TRBJ2-5; tentative D call: TRBD2 (5 bases). Sequencing used PBMCs. The CDR3 region has the DNA TGTGCCAGCACCGGAGCGGAAAAACACAAAGAGACCCAGTACTTC. Its protein product is CASTGAEKHKETQYF.